This TCR beta chain was captured by sequencing in a study of T cell responses to AZD1222 COVID-19 vaccine. In its sample, this clone was seen once. The antigen is not known. The assay was immunoSEQ multiplex PCR, and TCRdb's table has in-frame clones only and misses some. In the table there are 95,000 to 150,000 clones, 88% of which are singletons. Study results and limitations: At study baseline, merely a handful of AZD1222 recipients were seropositive.

The starting material was peripheral blood, obtained on day 0 of AZD1222 vaccination. The clonotype comes from an adult in good health.

DNA for the CDR3: TGTGCCAGCAGTTACTCGGGTGAGCAGTTCTTC. Encoded protein: CASSYSGEQFF. The genes are TRBV6-2 or TRBV6-3 and TRBJ2-1; no clear D. Trimming removed 0 bases at V and 9 bases at J, with 3 bases between. The CDR3 totals 11 residues. Germline V gene lookup returns CDR1 MNHEY and CDR2 SVGEGT.